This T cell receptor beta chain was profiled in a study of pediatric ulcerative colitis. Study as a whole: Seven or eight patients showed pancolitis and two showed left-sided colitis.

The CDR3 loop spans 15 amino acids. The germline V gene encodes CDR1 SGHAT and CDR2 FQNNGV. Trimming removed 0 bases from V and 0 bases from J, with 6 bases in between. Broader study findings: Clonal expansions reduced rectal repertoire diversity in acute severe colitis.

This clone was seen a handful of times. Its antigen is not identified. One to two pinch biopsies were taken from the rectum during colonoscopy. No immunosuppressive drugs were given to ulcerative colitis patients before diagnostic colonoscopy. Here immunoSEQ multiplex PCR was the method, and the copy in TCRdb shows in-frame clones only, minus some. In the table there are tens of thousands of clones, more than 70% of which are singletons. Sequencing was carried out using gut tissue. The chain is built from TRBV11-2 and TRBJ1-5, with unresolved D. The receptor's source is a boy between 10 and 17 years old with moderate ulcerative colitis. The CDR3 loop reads CASSLEPFSNQPQHF. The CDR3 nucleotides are TGTGCCAGCAGCTTAGAACCTTTTAGCAATCAGCCCCAGCATTTT.